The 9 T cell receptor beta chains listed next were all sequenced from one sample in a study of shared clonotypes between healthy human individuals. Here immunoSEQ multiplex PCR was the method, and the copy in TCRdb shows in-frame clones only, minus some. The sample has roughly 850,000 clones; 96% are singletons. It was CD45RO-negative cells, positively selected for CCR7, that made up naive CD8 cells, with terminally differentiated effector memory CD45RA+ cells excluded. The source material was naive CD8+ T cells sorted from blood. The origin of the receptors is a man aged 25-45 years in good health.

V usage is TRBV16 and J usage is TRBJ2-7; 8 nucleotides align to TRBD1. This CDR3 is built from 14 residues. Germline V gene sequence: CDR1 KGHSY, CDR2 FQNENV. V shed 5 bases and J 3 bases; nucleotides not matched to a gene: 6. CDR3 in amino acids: CASSGRTGFYEQYF. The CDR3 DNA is TGTGCCAGCAGCGGACGGACAGGGTTCTACGAGCAGTACTTC.

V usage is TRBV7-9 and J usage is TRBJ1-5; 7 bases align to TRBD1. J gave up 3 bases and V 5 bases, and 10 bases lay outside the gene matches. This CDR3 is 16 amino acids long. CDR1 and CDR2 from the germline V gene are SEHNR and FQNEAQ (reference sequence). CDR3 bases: TGTGCCAGCAGCCGACTACCACAGGGGCTCAATCAGCCCCAGCATTTT. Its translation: CASSRLPQGLNQPQHF.

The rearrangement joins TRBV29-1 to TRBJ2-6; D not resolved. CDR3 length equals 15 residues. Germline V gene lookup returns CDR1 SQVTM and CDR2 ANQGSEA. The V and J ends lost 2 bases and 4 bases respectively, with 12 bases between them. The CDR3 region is CSVETLGSGANVLTF. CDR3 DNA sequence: TGCAGCGTTGAAACTCTGGGGTCCGGGGCCAACGTCCTGACTTTC.

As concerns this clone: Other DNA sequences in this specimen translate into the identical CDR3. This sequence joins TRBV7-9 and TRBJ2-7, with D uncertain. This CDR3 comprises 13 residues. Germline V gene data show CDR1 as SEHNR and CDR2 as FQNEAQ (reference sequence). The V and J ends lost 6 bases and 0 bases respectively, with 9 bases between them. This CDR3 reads CASSQSSSYEQYF. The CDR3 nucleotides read TGTGCCAGCAGTCAATCCTCCTCCTACGAGCAGTACTTC.

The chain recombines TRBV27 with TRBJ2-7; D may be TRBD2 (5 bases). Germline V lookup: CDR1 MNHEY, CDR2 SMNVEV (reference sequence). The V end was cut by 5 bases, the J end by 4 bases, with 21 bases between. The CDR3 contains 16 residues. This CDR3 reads CASSIAAGEMSYEQYF. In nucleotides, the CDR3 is TGTGCCAGCAGTATAGCAGCCGGGGAAATGAGTTACGAGCAGTACTTC.

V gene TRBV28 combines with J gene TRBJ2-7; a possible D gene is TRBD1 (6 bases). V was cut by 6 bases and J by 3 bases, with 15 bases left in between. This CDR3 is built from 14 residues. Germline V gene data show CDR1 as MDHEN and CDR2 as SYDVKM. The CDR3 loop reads CASRARDTFYEQYF. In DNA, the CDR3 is TGTGCCAGCAGGGCCCGGGACACCTTCTACGAGCAGTACTTC.

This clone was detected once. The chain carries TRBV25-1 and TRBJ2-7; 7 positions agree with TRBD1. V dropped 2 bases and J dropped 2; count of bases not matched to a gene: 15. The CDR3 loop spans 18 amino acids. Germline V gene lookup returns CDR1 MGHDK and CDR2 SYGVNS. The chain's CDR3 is CASSELTGTVDSTYEQYF. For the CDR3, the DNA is TGTGCCAGCAGTGAACTCACCGGGACAGTAGATTCGACCTACGAGCAGTACTTC.

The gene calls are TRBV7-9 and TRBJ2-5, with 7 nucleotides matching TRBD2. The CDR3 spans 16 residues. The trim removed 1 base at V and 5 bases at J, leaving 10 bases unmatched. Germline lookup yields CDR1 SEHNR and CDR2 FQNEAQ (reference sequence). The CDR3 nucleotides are TGTGCCAGCAGCTTAGTAGAGGGAGGGTTGGGCGAGACCCAGTACTTC. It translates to CASSLVEGGLGETQYF.

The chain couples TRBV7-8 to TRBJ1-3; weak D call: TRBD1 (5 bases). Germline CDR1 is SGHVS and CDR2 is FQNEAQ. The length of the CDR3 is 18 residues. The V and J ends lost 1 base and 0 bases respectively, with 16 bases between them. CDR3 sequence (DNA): TGTGCCAGCAGCTTAGTAGAGGGGACTCAGAGCTCTGGAAACACCATATATTTT. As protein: CASSLVEGTQSSGNTIYF.